The entry that follows covers one T cell receptor beta chain sequence. The V gene's germline CDR1 is SQVTM and CDR2 ANQGSEA. Trimming shortened V by 6 bases and J by 5 bases, and 13 bases separated the two germline ends. This CDR3 comprises 13 residues. This entry is derived from a study of blood T cell repertoires in COVID-19. The table came from immunoSEQ multiplex PCR; TCRdb's copy has only in-frame clones and leaves some out. The sample gives fewer than 65,000 clones, roughly nine tenths of which show up once; roughly 7% is in the top ten. The V call is TRBV29-1, the J call TRBJ1-4, with TRBD1 as a possible D gene (6 bases). The clonotype was recovered from a woman aged 55-75 years with active or convalescent COVID-19. Sequences were obtained from peripheral blood. The CDR3 nucleotides read TGCAGCGTGACGATACAGGGAAATGAAAAACTGTTTTTT. Its protein is CSVTIQGNEKLFF.